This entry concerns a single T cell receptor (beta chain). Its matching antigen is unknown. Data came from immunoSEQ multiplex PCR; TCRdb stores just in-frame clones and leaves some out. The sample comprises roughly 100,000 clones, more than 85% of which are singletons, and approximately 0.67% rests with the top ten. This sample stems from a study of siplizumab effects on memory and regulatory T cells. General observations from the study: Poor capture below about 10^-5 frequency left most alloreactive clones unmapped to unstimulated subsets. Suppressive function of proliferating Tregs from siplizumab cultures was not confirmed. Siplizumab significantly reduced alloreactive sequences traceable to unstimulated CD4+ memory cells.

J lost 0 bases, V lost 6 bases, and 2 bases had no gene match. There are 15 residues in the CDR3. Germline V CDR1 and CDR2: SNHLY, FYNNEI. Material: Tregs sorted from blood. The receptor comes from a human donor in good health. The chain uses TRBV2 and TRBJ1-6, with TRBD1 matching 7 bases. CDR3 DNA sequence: TGTGCCAGCAGGGGACAGCGCTCCTATAATTCACCCCTCCACTTT. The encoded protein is CASRGQRSYNSPLHF.